This T cell receptor beta chain was captured by sequencing in a study of shared clonotypes between healthy human individuals. Donors, healthy HIV-negative adults, lacked recent acute infections or vaccinations. V was shortened by 5 bases and J by 3 bases, with 14 bases between the two germline ends. The V gene's germline CDR1 is MNHNY and CDR2 SVGAGI (reference sequence). The CDR3 is made up of 15 amino acids. A remark on this clone: The antigen is undetermined.

General study results and limits: Generally, naive subsets (rather than memory subsets) showed larger estimated richness. How much donors shared clonotypes was expected to be affected by sequencing depth.

Original data processing: Filtering differed for immunoSEQ, which gave only junction sequences without quality scores. Assay: immunoSEQ multiplex PCR; the TCRdb copy retains only in-frame clones and omits some. V, J and clone size reflect that table, while D and trimming were determined from the DNA. The table shows roughly 2 million clones, with 85% to 95% occurring only once. The sequenced sample was naive CD4+ T cells sorted from blood. Stated subset: CD45RA+ positively selected. This TCR was recovered from a man aged 18-30 years in good health. J is TRBJ2-4 and V is TRBV6-6; the D is unclear. CDR3 region: CASSPPQLGKNIQYF. Written as DNA, the CDR3 is TGTGCCAGCAGTCCCCCACAGCTCGGCAAAAACATTCAGTACTTC.